Sequencing of this T cell receptor (beta chain) was carried out in a study of cytomegalovirus exposure and HLA in healthy donors. Primers for the PCR totalled 60 Vbeta and 13 Jbeta. Method: immunoSEQ multiplex PCR; TCRdb's copy keeps in-frame clones and lacks some. The table has 200,000 to 250,000 clones, around four fifths seen once. The CDR3 is 14 amino acids. Germline V CDR1 and CDR2: MGHDK, SYGVNS. V shed 6 bases and J 6 bases; nucleotides not matched to a gene: 11. Sequencing used PBMCs. The genes are TRBV25-1 and TRBJ2-7; 7 nucleotides align to TRBD2. The sequence was collected from a woman aged 55-69 years in good health and CMV-seropositive. CDR3 in amino acids: CASSLSAGRAEQYF. CDR3 sequence (DNA): TGTGCCAGCAGCTTATCGGCAGGGAGGGCCGAGCAGTACTTC.